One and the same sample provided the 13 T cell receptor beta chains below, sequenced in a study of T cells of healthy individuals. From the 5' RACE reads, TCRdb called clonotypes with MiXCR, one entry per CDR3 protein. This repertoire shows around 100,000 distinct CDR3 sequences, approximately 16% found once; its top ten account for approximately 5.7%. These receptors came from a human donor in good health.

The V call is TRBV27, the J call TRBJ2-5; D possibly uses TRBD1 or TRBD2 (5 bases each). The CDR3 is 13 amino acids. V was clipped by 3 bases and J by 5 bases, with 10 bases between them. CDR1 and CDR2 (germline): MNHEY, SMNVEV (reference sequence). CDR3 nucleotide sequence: TGTGCCAGCAGTTTCGGGGCCAGTGAGACCCAGTACTTC. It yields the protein CASSFGASETQYF.

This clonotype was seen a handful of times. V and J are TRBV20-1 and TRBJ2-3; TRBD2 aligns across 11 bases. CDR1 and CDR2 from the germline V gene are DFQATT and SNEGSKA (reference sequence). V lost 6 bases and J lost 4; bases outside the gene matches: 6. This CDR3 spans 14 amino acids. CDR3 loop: CSAHSGGEADTQYF. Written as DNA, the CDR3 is TGCAGTGCCCATAGCGGGGGGGAAGCAGATACGCAGTATTTT.

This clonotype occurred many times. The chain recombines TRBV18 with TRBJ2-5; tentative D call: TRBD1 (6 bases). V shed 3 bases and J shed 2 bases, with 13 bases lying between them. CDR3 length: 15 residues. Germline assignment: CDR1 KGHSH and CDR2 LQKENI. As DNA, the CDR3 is TGTGCCAGCTCACCTCCGGACAGATTACAAGAGACCCAGTACTTC. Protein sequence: CASSPPDRLQETQYF.

This CDR3 is CASSGYQGPGGEAFF. As DNA, the CDR3 is TGTGCCAGCAGTGGGTACCAGGGTCCCGGGGGAGAAGCTTTCTTT. The V gene is TRBV25-1, the J gene TRBJ1-1, with a possible D match to TRBD1 (5 bases). Trimming cost V 4 bases and J 8 bases, with 20 bases left between them. Per germline, CDR1 MGHDK and CDR2 SYGVNS. This CDR3 has 15 amino acids.

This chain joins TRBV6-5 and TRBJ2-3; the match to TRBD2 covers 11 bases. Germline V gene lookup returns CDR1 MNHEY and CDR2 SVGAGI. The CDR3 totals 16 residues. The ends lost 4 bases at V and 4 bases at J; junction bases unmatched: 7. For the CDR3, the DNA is TGTGCCAGCAGTTTTGTAGCGGGGGGGCCGGCAGATACGCAGTATTTT. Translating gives CASSFVAGGPADTQYF.

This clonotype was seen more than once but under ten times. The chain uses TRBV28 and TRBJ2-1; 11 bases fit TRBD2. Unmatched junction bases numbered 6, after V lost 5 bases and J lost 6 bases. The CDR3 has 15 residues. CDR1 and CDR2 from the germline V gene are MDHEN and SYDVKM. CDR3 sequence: CASSLAGGPLNEQFF. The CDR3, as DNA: TGTGCCAGCAGTCTAGCGGGAGGCCCGCTCAATGAGCAGTTCTTC. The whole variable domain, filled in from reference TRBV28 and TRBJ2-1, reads DVKVTQSSRYLVKRTGEKVFLECVQDMDHENMFWYRQDPGLGLRLIYFSYDVKMKEKGDIPEGYSVSREKKERFSLILESASTNQTSMYLCASSLAGGPLNEQFFGPGTRLTVL.

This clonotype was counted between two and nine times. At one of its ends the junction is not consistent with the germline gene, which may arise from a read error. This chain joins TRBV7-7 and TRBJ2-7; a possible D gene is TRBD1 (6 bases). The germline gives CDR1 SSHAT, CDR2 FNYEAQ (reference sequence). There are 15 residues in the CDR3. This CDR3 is CASSPAGAKSGEQYF. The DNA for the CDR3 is TGTGCTAGCAGCCCGGCAGGGGCCAAGTCGGGGGAGCAGTACTTC.

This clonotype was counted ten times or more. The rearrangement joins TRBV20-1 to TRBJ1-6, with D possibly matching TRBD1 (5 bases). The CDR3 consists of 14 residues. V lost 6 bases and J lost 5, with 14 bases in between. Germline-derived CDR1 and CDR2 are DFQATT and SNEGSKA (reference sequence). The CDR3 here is CSATQTDNNSPLHF. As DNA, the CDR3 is TGCAGTGCAACCCAGACAGATAATAATTCACCCCTCCACTTT.

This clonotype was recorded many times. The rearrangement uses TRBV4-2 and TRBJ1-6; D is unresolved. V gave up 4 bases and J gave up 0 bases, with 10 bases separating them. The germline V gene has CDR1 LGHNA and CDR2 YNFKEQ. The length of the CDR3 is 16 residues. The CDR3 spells CASSRSLGSYNSPLHF. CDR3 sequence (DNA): TGTGCCAGCAGCCGATCGTTGGGCTCCTATAATTCACCCCTCCACTTT.

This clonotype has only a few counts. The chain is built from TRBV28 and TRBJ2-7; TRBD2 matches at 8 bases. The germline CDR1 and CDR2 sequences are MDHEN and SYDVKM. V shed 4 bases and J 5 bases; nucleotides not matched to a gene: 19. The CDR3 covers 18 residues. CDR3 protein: CASSSLWKRGFLPHEQYF. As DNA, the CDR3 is TGTGCCAGCAGTTCCCTTTGGAAGCGGGGGTTTCTCCCCCACGAGCAGTACTTC.

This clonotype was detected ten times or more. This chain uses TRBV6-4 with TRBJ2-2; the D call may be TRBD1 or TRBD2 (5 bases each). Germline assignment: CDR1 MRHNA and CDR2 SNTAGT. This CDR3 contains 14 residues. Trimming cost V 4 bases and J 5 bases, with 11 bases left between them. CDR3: CASSGGTDTGELFF. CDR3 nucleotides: TGTGCCAGCAGTGGAGGGACCGATACCGGGGAGCTGTTTTTT.

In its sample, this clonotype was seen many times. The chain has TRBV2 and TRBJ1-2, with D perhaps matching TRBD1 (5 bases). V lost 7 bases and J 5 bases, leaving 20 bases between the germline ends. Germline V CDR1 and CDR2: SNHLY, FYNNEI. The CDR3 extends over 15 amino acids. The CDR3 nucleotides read TGTGCCAGCACCGGACGGGGGTCGGGATCTTATGGCTACACCTTC. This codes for CASTGRGSGSYGYTF.

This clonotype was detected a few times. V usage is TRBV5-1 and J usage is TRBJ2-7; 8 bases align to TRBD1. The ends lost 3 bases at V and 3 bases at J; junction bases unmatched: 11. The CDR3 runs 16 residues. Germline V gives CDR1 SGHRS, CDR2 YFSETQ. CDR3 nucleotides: TGCGCCAGCAGCTCCGGGACAGGCGTGTCCGTCTACGAGCAGTACTTC. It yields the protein CASSSGTGVSVYEQYF.